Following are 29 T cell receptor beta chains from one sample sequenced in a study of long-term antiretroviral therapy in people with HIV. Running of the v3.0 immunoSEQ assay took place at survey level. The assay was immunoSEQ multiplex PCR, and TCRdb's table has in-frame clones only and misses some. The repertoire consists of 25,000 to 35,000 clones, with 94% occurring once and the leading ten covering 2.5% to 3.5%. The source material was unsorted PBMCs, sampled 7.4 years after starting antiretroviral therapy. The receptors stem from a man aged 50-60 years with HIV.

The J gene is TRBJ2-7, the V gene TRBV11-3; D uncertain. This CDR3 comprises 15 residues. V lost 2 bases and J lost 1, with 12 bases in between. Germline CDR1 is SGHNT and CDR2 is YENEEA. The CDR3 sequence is CASSLRSGLSYEQYF. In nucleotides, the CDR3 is TGTGCCAGCAGCTTACGGTCCGGGCTTTCCTACGAGCAGTACTTC.

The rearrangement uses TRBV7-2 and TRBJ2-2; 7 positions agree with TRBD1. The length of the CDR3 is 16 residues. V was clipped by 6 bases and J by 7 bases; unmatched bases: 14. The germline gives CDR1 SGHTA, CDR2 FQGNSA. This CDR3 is CASRPPGGRGNGELFF. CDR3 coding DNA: TGTGCCAGCAGGCCCCCAGGGGGTCGTGGTAACGGGGAGCTGTTTTTT.

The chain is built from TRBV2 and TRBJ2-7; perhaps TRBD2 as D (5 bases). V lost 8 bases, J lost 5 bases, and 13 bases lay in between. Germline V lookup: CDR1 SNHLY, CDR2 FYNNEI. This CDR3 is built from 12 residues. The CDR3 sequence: CASGRGINEQYF. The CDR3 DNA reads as TGTGCCAGCGGCCGGGGTATCAACGAGCAGTACTTC.

The CDR3 region has the DNA TGTGCCAGCAGCTCCTCTTTGGGAGGAAACACCATATATTTT. Protein product: CASSSSLGGNTIYF. The V gene is TRBV11-2, the J gene TRBJ1-3; D call uncertain. The CDR3 totals 14 residues. Trimming stripped 4 bases from V and 4 bases from J, with 11 bases between. CDR1 is SGHAT, CDR2 FQNNGV, per germline. The full variable domain, completed using reference TRBV11-2 and TRBJ1-3, is EAGVAQSPRYKIIEKRQSVAFWCNPISGHATLYWYQQILGQGPKLLIQFQNNGVVDDSQLPKDRFSAERLKGVDSTLKIQPAKLEDSAVYLCASSSSLGGNTIYFGEGSWLTVV.

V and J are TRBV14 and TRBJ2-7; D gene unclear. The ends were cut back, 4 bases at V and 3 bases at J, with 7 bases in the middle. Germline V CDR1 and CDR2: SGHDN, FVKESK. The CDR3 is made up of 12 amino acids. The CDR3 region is CASSPLGYEQYF. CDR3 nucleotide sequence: TGTGCCAGCAGCCCTTTAGGCTACGAGCAGTACTTC.

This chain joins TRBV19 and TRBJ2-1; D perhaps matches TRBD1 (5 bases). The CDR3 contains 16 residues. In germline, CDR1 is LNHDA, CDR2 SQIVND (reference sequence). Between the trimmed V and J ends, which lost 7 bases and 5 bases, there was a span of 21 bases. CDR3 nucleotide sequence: TGTGCCAGTACAGCGAACCTAGGGCTAGGGGACAATGAGCAGTTCTTC. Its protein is CASTANLGLGDNEQFF.

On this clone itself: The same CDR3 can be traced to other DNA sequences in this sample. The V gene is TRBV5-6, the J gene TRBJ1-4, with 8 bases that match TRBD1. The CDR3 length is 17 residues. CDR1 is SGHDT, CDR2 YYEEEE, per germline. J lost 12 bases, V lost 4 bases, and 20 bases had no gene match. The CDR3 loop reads CASSPTGVRGYEEQLFF. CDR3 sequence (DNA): TGTGCCAGCAGCCCGACAGGGGTAAGGGGTTATGAAGAGCAACTGTTTTTT.

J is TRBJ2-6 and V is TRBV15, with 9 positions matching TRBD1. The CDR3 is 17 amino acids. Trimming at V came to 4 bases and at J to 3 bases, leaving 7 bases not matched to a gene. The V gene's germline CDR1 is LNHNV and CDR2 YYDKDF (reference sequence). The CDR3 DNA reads TGTGCCACCAGCATACGGACAGGGGTTGGTGGGGCCAACGTCCTGACTTTC. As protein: CATSIRTGVGGANVLTF.

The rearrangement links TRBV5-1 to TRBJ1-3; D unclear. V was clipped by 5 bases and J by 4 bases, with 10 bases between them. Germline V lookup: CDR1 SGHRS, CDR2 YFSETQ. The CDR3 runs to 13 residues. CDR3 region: CASREEVGNTIYF. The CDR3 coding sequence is TGCGCCAGCAGGGAAGAGGTGGGAAACACCATATATTTT.

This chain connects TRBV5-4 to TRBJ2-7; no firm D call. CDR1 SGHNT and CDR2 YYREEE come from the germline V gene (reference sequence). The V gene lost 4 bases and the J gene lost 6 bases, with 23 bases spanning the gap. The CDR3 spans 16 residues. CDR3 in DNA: TGTGCCAGCAGCCCCAAGAGGCGGAACTCCATCTCCGAGCAGTACTTC. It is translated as CASSPKRRNSISEQYF.

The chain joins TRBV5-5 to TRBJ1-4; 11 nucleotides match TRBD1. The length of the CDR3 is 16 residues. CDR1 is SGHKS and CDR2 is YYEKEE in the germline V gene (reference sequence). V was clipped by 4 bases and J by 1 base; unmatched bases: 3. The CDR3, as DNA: TGTGCCAGCAGCCCCGGGACAGGGGGAACTAATGAAAAACTGTTTTTT. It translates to CASSPGTGGTNEKLFF.

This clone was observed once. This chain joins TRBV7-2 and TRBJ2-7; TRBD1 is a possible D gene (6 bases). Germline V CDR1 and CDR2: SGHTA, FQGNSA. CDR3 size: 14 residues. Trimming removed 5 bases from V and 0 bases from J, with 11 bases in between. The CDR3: CASSPLTGSYEQYF. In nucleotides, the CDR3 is TGTGCCAGCAGCCCCTTGACAGGCTCCTACGAGCAGTACTTC. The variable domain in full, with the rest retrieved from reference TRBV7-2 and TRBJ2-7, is GAGVSQSPSNKVTEKGKDVELRCDPISGHTALYWYRQSLGQGLEFLIYFQGNSAPDKSGLPSDRFSAERTGGSVSTLTIQRTQQEDSAVYLCASSPLTGSYEQYFGPGTRLTVT.

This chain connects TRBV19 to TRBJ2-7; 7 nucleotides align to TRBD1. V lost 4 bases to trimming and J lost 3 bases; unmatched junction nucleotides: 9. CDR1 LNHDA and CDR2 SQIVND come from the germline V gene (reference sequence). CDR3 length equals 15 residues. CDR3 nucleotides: TGTGCCAGTAGTAACTCAGGACAGGCGCTCTACGAGCAGTACTTC. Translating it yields CASSNSGQALYEQYF.

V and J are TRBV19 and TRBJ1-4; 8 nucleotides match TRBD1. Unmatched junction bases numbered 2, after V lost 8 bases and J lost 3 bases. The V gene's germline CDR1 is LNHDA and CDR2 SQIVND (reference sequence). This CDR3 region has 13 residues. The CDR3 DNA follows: TGTGCCAGTGGACAGGGCTCTAATGAAAAACTGTTTTTT. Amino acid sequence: CASGQGSNEKLFF.

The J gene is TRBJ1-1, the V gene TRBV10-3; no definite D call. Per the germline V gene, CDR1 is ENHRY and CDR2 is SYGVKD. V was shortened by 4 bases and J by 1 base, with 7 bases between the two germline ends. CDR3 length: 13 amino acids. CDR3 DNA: TGTGCCATCAGTGTCGAGTCGAACACTGAAGCTTTCTTT. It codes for CAISVESNTEAFF.

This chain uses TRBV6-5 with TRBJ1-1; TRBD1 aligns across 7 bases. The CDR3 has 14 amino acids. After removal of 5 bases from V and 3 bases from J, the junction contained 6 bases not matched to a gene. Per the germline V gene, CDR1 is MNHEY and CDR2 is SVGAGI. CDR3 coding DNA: TGTGCCAGCAGTGCGACAGGGTTCGACACTGAAGCTTTCTTT. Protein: CASSATGFDTEAFF.

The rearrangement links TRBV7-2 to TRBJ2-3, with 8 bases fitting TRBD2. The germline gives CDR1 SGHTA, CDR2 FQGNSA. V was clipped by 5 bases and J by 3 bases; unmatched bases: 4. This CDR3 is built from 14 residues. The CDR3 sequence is CASSLAGGTDTQYF. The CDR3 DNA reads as TGTGCCAGCAGCCTCGCGGGGGGAACAGATACGCAGTATTTT.

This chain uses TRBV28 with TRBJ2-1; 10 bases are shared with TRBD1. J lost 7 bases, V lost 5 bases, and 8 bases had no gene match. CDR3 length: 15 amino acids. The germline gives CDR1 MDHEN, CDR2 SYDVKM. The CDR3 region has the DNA TGTGCCAGCAGTATTCCCCGGGACAGGGGAAATGAGCAGTTCTTC. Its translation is CASSIPRDRGNEQFF.

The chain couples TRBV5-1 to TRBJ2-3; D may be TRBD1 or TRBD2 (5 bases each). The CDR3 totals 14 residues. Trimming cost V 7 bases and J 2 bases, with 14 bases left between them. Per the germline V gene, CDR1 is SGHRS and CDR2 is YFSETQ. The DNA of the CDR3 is TGCGCCAGCTTCCGGGACGAGCTCACAGATACGCAGTATTTT. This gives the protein CASFRDELTDTQYF.

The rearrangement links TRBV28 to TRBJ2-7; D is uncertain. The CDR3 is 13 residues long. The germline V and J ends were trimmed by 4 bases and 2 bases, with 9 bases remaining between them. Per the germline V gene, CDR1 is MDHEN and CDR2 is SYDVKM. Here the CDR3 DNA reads TGTGCCAGCAGTTACAGCGTACCCTACGAGCAGTACTTC. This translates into CASSYSVPYEQYF.

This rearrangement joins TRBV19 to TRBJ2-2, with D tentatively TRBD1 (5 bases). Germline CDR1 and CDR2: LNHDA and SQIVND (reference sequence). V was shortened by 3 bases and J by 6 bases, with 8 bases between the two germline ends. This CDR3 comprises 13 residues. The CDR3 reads CASSMVRAGELFF. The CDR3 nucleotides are TGTGCCAGTAGTATGGTCAGGGCCGGGGAGCTGTTTTTT.

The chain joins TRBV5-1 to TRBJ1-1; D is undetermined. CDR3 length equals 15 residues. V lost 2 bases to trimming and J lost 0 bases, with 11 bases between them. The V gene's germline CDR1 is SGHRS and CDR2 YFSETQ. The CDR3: CASSFMADMNTEAFF. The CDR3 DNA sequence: TGCGCCAGCAGCTTTATGGCGGATATGAACACTGAAGCTTTCTTT.

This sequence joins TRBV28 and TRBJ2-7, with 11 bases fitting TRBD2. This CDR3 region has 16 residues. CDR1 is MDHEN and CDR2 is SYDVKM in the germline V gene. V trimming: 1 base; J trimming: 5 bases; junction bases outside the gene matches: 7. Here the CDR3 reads CASSLLASGGLNEQYF. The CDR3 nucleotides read TGTGCCAGCAGTTTATTGGCTAGCGGGGGGCTTAACGAGCAGTACTTC.

This CDR3 is CASSIDHIWGRLYGYTF. The DNA of the CDR3 is TGTGCCAGTAGTATAGATCATATCTGGGGCCGCCTATATGGCTACACCTTC. The chain recombines TRBV19 with TRBJ1-2, with D tentatively TRBD1 (5 bases). V lost 0 bases to trimming and J lost 5 bases, with 19 bases between them. Germline assignment: CDR1 LNHDA and CDR2 SQIVND (reference sequence). This CDR3 spans 17 amino acids.

CDR3 DNA: TGCGCCAGCAGCTTCGGGCAGTCTGCCTACGAGCAGTACTTC. This codes for CASSFGQSAYEQYF. The V gene is TRBV5-1, the J gene TRBJ2-7, with D hard to call. Germline V gene data show CDR1 as SGHRS and CDR2 as YFSETQ. The CDR3 extends over 14 amino acids. The ends were cut back, 2 bases at V and 2 bases at J, with 11 bases in the middle.

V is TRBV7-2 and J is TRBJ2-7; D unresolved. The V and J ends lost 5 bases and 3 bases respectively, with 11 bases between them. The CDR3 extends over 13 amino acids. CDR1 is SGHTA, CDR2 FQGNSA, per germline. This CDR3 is CASSPPAGYEQYF. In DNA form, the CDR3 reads TGTGCCAGCAGCCCCCCGGCCGGCTACGAGCAGTACTTC.

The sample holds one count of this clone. CDR3 in amino acids: CAIATTGENGYTF. CDR3 sequence (DNA): TGTGCCATCGCCACGACAGGGGAGAATGGCTACACCTTC. This chain links TRBV10-3 with TRBJ1-2; TRBD1 aligns across 8 bases. Trimming cost V 8 bases and J 6 bases; bases outside gene matches: 8. The germline V gene has CDR1 ENHRY and CDR2 SYGVKD. The CDR3 loop spans 13 amino acids.

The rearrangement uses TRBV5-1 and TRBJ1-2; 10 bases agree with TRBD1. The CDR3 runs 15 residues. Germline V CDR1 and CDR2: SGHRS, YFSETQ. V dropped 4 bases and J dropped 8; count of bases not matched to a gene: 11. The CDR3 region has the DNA TGCGCCAGCAGCAGAACTAGACAGGGGGCGGACGGCTACACCTTC. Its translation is CASSRTRQGADGYTF.

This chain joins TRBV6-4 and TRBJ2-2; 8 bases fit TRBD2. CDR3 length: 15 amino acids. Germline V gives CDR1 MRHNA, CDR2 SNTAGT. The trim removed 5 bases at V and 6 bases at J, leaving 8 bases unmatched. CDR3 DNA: TGTGCCAGCAGTCGGGAGGGAGAGGCGGCCGGGGAGCTGTTTTTT. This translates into CASSREGEAAGELFF.